Sequencing of this TCR beta chain was carried out in a study of T cells in Graves' hyperthyroidism and ophthalmopathy. Whole-study results and caveats: Among clonotypes expanded in thyroid above 0.001, most were also found in blood. Model predictions of ophthalmopathy came a median around 7.1 months before onset.

TCR beta CDR3 regions were amplified from RNA transcripts. HTBI primers drove first-round RT-PCR of the TCR CDR3. One entry per CDR3 protein results from TCRdb running MiXCR on the multiplex PCR reads. The sample consists of about 360,000 distinct CDR3 sequences, over 10% of them appearing once. CDR1 is SNHLY, CDR2 FYNNEI, per germline. Trimming took 3 bases from V and 4 from J; bases not matched to a gene: 9. The CDR3 is 17 residues long. Over 18 months, lack of ophthalmopathy progression marked Graves' hyperthyroidism as stable. Patients between 18 and 65 years old had hyperthyroidism, newly diagnosed and lasting under 2 months. This clonotype was seen ten or more times. What it recognizes is unknown.

The sample was blood. This receptor was taken from a woman under 30 with Graves' hyperthyroidism. This chain uses TRBV2 with TRBJ2-1; 10 bases agree with TRBD2. CDR3 region: CASSDASGSLPYNEQFF. In DNA, the CDR3 is TGTGCCAGCAGTGACGCTAGCGGGAGCCTACCATACAATGAGCAGTTCTTC.